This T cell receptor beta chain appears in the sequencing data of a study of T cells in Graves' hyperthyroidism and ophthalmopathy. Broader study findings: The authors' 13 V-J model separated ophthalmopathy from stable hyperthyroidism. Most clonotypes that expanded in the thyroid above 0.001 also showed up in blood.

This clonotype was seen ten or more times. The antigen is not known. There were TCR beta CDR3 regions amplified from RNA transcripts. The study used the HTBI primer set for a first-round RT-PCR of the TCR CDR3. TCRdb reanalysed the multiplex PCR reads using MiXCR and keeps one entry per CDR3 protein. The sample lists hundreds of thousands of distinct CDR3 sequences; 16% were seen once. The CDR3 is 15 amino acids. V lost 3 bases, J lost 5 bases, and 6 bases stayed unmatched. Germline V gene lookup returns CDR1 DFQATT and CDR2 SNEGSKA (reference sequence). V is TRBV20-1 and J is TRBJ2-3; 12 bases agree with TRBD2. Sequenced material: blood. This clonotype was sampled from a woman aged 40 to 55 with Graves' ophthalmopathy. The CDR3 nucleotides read TGCAGTGCTAGCAGGACTAGCGGGGCGGGAGATACGCAGTATTTT. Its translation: CSASRTSGAGDTQYF.